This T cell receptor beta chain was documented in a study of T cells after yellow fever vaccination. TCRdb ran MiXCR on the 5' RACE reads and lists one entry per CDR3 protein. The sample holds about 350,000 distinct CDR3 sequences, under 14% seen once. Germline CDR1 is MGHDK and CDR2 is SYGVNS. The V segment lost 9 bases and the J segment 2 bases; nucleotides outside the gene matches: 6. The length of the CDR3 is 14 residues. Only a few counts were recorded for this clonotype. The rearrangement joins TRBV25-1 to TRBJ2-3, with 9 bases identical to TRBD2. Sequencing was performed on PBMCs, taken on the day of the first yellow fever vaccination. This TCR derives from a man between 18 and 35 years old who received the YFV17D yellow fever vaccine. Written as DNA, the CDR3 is TGTGCCAGGATGACTAGCGGTGACACAGATACGCAGTATTTT. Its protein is CARMTSGDTDTQYF.